Listed below are T cell receptor beta chains from one sample, sequenced in a study of blood T cell repertoires in COVID-19. Clones were read by immunoSEQ multiplex PCR, and TCRdb kept only the in-frame ones, dropping some. The sample yields approximately 100,000 clones, over 75% seen once. What was sequenced was peripheral blood. The origin of the receptors is a woman aged 55-70 years with acute or convalescent COVID-19. CDR3s include the opening cysteine and the closing phenylalanine or tryptophan. The D gene is left open where the match is weak. Clone size appears in some rows only: once, few, many, or a class for an expanded clone.

>TRBJ2-1|TRBV3-1/TRBV3-2|NA|TRBD2
TGTGCCAGCAGCCACGGGACTAACTCCTACAATGAGCAGTTCTTC
CASSHGTNSYNEQFF
>TRBJ2-2|TRBV5-4|NA|NA
TGTGCCAGCAGCGGGCCGGGGGTCGCCGGGGAGCTGTTTTTT
CASSGPGVAGELFF
>TRBJ2-7|TRBV28|once|NA
TGTGCCAGCAGGGACACCCACGAGCAGTACTTC
CASRDTHEQYF
>TRBJ2-5|TRBV25-1|NA|TRBD2
TGTGCCAGCAGTGTACGGGACTATTCAGAGACCCAGTACTTC
CASSVRDYSETQYF
>TRBJ2-3|TRBV27|NA|TRBD2
TGTGCCAGCAGTTGGGGGGGAGCTAGCACAGATACGCAGTATTTT
CASSWGGASTDTQYF
>TRBJ2-1|TRBV15|NA|NA
TGTGCCACCAGCAATAGTATTCCGGAGAATGAGCAGTTCTTC
CATSNSIPENEQFF
>TRBJ1-3|TRBV16|NA|TRBD1
TGTGCCAGCAGCCAATCGGGACAGGCCCATGGAAACACCATATATTTT
CASSQSGQAHGNTIYF
>TRBJ1-6|TRBV30|NA|NA
TGTGCCTGGAGGGACAACTATAATTCACCCCTCCACTTT
CAWRDNYNSPLHF
>TRBJ2-3|TRBV2|NA|NA
TGTGCCAGCAGTTACGCCGGGAACGGGGGAGATACGCAGTATTTT
CASSYAGNGGDTQYF
>TRBJ1-1|TRBV7-3|NA|NA
TGTGCCAGCAGCACCCTCGGGGAGACTGAAGCTTTCTTT
CASSTLGETEAFF
>TRBJ2-2|TRBV15|few|NA
TGTGCCACCAGCGTGGCAACGAACACCGGGGAGCTGTTTTTT
CATSVATNTGELFF
>TRBJ2-3|TRBV5-4|NA|NA
TGTGCCAGCACCCCCGCCAGGGCGGCCGGCACAGATACGCAGTATTTT
CASTPARAAGTDTQYF